This T cell receptor beta chain was retrieved from a study of shared clonotypes between healthy human individuals. Study background: Researchers assigned three CD4 naive, three CD4 memory, two CD8 naive and one CD8 memory plate to each donor.

V was shortened by 0 bases and J by 3 bases, with 11 bases between the two germline ends. The germline CDR1 and CDR2 sequences are ENHRY and SYGVKD. The CDR3 has 16 amino acids. Worth noting for this clone: Its specificity is unknown.

Donors comprised only Caucasian adults living in Nashville, Tennessee. As processed by the authors: Filtering differed since immunoSEQ provided only junctions, with no quality scores. Sequencing was performed with immunoSEQ multiplex PCR; in TCRdb, only in-frame clones are kept and a portion is missing. V and J calls and clone size follow that table, whereas D and trimming were derived from the DNA. The data contain some 1,600,000 clones, 95% to 99% of them singletons. Study results and caveats: Naive subsets typically showed greater estimated richness than memory subsets.

The receptor comes from a man aged 30-40 years in good health. The chain links TRBV10-3 to TRBJ2-2, with D perhaps TRBD1 or TRBD2 (5 bases each). The specimen was naive CD4+ T cells sorted from blood. Subset described: CD45RA+ positively selected. CDR3 DNA: TGTGCCATCAGTGAGTCGACGAGGGGCGACACCGGGGAGCTGTTTTTT. Its translation: CAISESTRGDTGELFF.